The T cell receptor beta chain described here comes from a study of blood T cell repertoires in COVID-19. Study-wide background: The cDNA or gDNA used as material had been derived from T cells, B-cell-depleted T cells, or PBMCs.

V gave up 4 bases and J gave up 5 bases, with 8 bases separating them. Per the germline V gene, CDR1 is DFQATT and CDR2 is SNEGSKA (reference sequence). CDR3 length: 11 amino acids. Per the authors' pipeline: By means of reference gene primer amplification, nucleated cell counts were estimated. The repertoire was sequenced with immunoSEQ multiplex PCR; TCRdb's copy has only in-frame clones and lacks some. V, J and clone size are taken as reported in that table, and D and trimming were inferred from the DNA itself. The sample records over 250,000 clones, just under 90% being singletons. The study counted Cohort 3 donors as recovered given two negative PCRs, clearance, or symptom resolution.

This chain connects TRBV20-1 to TRBJ1-2, with D unresolved. The specimen was PBMCs or T cells enriched from blood (not recorded which). The receptor was isolated from a woman aged 55 to 70 who had recovered from COVID-19. The CDR3 DNA sequence: TGCAGTGCTACGGAGTTATATGGCTACACCTTC. Protein sequence: CSATELYGYTF.